The table lists the clone carrying this T cell receptor beta chain with a few counts. Its antigen is not known. This CDR3 is 15 amino acids long. Germline loops: CDR1 DFQATT, CDR2 SNEGSKA (reference sequence). V was clipped by 0 bases and J by 0 bases, with 12 bases between them. The sample originates from a study of response to subunit inactivated influenza vaccine. TCRdb independently ran MiXCR on the RT-PCR reads; one entry per CDR3 protein. The sample yields hundreds of thousands of distinct CDR3 sequences, approximately 15% seen once. General study findings and limits: Only a handful of new T cells, the authors suggested, are recruited with each seasonal influenza vaccination.

Here the sequenced sample was PBMCs from blood, taken around 14 days before vaccination. This clonotype was obtained from a man between 50 and 59 years old who received an inactivated influenza vaccine. The chain combines TRBV20-1 with TRBJ2-7; D may be TRBD2 (7 bases). The CDR3 region is CSARDGGGPSYEQYF. The DNA for the CDR3 is TGCAGTGCTAGAGACGGCGGGGGCCCCTCCTACGAGCAGTACTTC.